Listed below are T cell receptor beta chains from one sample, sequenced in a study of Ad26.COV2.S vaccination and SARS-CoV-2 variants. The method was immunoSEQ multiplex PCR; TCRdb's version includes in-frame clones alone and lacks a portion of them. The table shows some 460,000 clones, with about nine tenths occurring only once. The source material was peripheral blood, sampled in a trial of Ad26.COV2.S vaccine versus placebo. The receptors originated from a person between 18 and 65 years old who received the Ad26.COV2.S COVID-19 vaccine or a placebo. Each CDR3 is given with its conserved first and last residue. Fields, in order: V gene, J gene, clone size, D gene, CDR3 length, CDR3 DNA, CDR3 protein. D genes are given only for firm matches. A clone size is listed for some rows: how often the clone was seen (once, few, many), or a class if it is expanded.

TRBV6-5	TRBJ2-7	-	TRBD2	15	TGTGCCAGCAGTCTGACTAGCGGGCAGGCGTTCGAGCAGTACTTC	CASSLTSGQAFEQYF
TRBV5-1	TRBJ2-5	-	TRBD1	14	TGCGCCAGCAGCTTCGGACAGGGGTGGGAGACCCAGTACTTC	CASSFGQGWETQYF
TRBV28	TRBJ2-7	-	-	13	TGTGCCAGCAGTTACCCTACTCTGTACGAGCAGTACTTC	CASSYPTLYEQYF
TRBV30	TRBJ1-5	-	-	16	TGTGCCTGGAGTTACGGACAGTTGGGTGGCAATCAGCCCCAGCATTTT	CAWSYGQLGGNQPQHF
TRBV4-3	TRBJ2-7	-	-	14	TGCGCCAGCAGCCAGGTATCAGATAATCCCAAGCAGTACTTC	CASSQVSDNPKQYF
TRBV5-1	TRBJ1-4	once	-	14	TGCGCCAGCAGCTTGGGCGACCTTAATGAAAAACTGTTTTTT	CASSLGDLNEKLFF
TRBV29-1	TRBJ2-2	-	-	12	TGCAGCGTTGTTCCGGGCCCCGGGGAGCTGTTTTTT	CSVVPGPGELFF
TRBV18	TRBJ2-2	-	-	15	TGTGCCAGCTCACTTAATGGGGTGAACACCGGGGAGCTGTTTTTT	CASSLNGVNTGELFF
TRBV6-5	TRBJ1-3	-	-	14	TGTGCCAGCAGGGTCCGGGACAATGGAAACACCATATATTTT	CASRVRDNGNTIYF
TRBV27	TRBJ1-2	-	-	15	TGTGCCAGCAGTCCTGGGACACCTCGGGTCTATGGCTACACCTTC	CASSPGTPRVYGYTF
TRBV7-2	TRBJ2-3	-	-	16	TGTGCCAGCAGCTTAGCAGAGAGGGGGGGGACAGATACGCAGTATTTT	CASSLAERGGTDTQYF
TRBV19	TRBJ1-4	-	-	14	TGTGCCAGTTCTCATGGGGGTCCGGGTGAAAAACTGTTTTTT	CASSHGGPGEKLFF
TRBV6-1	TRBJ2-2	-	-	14	TGTGCCAGCAGTGAGTTCAGGAGGGGCGGGGAGCTGTTTTTT	CASSEFRRGGELFF
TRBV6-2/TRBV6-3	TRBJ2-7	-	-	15	TGTGCCAGCAGTTACTCGAGTACCTCTACTTTCGAGCAGTACTTC	CASSYSSTSTFEQYF
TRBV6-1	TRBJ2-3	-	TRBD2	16	TGTGCCAGCAGTGAAGTTCCTAGCGGGAGCTCAGATACGCAGTATTTT	CASSEVPSGSSDTQYF
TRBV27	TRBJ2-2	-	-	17	TGTGCCAGCAGTTTATCCATCAGGGGTTCGACCACCGGGGAGCTGTTTTTT	CASSLSIRGSTTGELFF
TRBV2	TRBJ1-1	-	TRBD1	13	TGTGCCAGCAGTGGACAGGGAAACACTGAAGCTTTCTTT	CASSGQGNTEAFF
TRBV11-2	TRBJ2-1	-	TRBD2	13	TGTGCCAGCGCTACTAGCGGAGACAATGAGCAGTTCTTC	CASATSGDNEQFF
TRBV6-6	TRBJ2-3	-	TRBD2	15	TGTGCCAGCAGCCCCCCTACGGGGGGGCCAGATACGCAGTATTTT	CASSPPTGGPDTQYF
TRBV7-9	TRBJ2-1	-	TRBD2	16	TGTGCCAGCAGCTTATGGTCGGGAGGGACTTACAATGAGCAGTTCTTC	CASSLWSGGTYNEQFF
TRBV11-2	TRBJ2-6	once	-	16	TGTGCCAGCAGCCTTAGCTGGCTATCTGGGGCCAACGTCCTGACTTTC	CASSLSWLSGANVLTF
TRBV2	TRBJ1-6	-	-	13	TGTGCCGCGCGGACAGAGTATAATTCACCCCTCCACTTT	CAARTEYNSPLHF
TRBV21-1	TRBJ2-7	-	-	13	TGTGCCACCATAAGGGGGGGGTCCTACGAGCAGTACTTC	CATIRGGSYEQYF
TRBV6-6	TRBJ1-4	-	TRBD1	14	TGTGCCAGCCAGGGGGGTGCAACTAATGAAAAACTGTTTTTT	CASQGGATNEKLFF
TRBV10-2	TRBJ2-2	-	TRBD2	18	TGCGCCAGCAGTGACCTCGCGCTAGCGGGAGCGAAAACCGGGGAGCTGTTTTTT	CASSDLALAGAKTGELFF
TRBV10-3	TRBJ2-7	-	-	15	TGTGCCACCCAACCCTCCCTTGTCGGCTCCTACGAGCAGTACTTC	CATQPSLVGSYEQYF
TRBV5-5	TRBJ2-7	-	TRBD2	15	TGTGCCAGCAGCTTGGTGATGGGAGGGAACTACGAGCAGTACTTC	CASSLVMGGNYEQYF
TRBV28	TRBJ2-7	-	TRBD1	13	TGTGCCAGCTGCACAAGGGGGCTCTACGAGCAGTACTTC	CASCTRGLYEQYF
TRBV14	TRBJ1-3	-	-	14	TGTGCCAGCAGCCAGGGGGGCTCTGGAAACACCATATATTTT	CASSQGGSGNTIYF
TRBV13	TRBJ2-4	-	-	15	TGTGCCAGCAGCACCCGGGGTCTAGCCAAAAACATTCAGTACTTC	CASSTRGLAKNIQYF
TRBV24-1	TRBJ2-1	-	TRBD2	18	TGTGCCACCAGTGATCCTGGACTAGCGGGAAGGAACCGGAATGAGCAGTTCTTC	CATSDPGLAGRNRNEQFF
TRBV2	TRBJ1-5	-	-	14	TGTGCCAGCAGTGAGCGCAGGGCTGATCAGCCCCAGCATTTT	CASSERRADQPQHF
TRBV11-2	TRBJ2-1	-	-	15	TGTGCCAGCAGCTTCCAGGTCAGCTCCTACAATGAGCAGTTCTTC	CASSFQVSSYNEQFF
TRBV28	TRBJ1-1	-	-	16	TGTGCCAGCAGTTCTGGGACCCCCACGATTGGCACTGAAGCTTTCTTT	CASSSGTPTIGTEAFF
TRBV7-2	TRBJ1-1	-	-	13	TGTGCCAGCAGCTTAGGGCAGAACACTGAAGCTTTCTTT	CASSLGQNTEAFF
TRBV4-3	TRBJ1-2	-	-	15	TGCGCCAGCAGCCAAGATCGGGGGCGCTTCTATGGCTACACCTTC	CASSQDRGRFYGYTF
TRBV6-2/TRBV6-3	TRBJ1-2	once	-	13	TGTGCCAGCAGTTACGAAGGGAACTATGGCTACACCTTC	CASSYEGNYGYTF